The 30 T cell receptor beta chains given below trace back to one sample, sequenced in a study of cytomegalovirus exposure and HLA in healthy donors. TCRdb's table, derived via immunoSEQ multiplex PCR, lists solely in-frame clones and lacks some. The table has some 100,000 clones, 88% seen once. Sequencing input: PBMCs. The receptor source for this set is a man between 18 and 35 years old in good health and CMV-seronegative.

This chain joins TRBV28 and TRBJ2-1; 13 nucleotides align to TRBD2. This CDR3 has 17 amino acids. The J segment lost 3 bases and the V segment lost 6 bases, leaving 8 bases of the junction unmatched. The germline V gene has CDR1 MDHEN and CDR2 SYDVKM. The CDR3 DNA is TGTGCCAGCAGGTGGACTAGCGGGAGTTCTTACTACAATGAGCAGTTCTTC. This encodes CASRWTSGSSYYNEQFF.

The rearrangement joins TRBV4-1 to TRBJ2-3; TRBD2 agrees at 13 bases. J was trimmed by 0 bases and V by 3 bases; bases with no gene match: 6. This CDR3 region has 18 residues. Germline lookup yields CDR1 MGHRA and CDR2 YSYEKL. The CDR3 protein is CASSQPWTSGGSTDTQYF. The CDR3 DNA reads TGCGCCAGCAGCCAGCCATGGACTAGCGGGGGAAGCACAGATACGCAGTATTTT.

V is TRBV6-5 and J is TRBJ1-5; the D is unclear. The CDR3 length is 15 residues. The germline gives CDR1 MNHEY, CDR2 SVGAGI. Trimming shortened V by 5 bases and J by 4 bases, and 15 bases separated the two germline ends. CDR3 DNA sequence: TGTGCCAGCAGTGCGAATCCGGTAGTAAATCAGCCCCAGCATTTT. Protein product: CASSANPVVNQPQHF.

The CDR3 DNA is TGTGCCAGCAGCCAAAGACGCCTAGTTGGTGCAGAGACCCAGTACTTC. It encodes CASSQRRLVGAETQYF. V and J are TRBV7-9 and TRBJ2-5; D ambiguous. The CDR3 loop spans 16 amino acids. Trimming cost V 5 bases and J 4 bases, with 20 bases left between them. CDR1 SEHNR and CDR2 FQNEAQ come from the germline V gene (reference sequence).

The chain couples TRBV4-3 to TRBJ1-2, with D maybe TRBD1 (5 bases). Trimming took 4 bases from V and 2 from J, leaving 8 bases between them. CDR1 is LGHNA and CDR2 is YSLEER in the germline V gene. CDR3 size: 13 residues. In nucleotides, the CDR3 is TGCGCCAGCAGCCTGACAGAGAACTATGGCTACACCTTC. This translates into CASSLTENYGYTF.

The CDR3 here is CATSSSVTVATEQYF. The CDR3 DNA reads as TGTGCCACCAGCAGTTCGGTGACAGTCGCCACCGAGCAGTACTTC. The chain links TRBV15 to TRBJ2-7, with TRBD1 as a possible D gene (5 bases). The germline V gene has CDR1 LNHNV and CDR2 YYDKDF (reference sequence). V dropped 3 bases and J dropped 6 bases, with 18 bases sitting between them. This CDR3 region has 15 residues.

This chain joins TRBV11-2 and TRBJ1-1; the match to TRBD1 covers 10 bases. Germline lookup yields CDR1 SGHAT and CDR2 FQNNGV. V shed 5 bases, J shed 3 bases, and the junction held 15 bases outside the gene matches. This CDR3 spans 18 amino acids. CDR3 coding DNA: TGTGCCAGCAGCACACGGACAGGGGGTGGGTACCCCCACACTGAAGCTTTCTTT. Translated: CASSTRTGGGYPHTEAFF.

This CDR3 is CASSFSSGTITNTGELFF. CDR3 nucleotides: TGTGCCAGCAGCTTCTCTAGCGGGACAATAACGAACACCGGGGAGCTGTTTTTT. This rearrangement joins TRBV13 to TRBJ2-2; TRBD2 matches at 9 bases. The CDR3 loop spans 18 amino acids. Trimming at V came to 3 bases and at J to 0 bases, leaving 8 bases not matched to a gene. Germline V gene lookup returns CDR1 PRHDT and CDR2 FYEKMQ (reference sequence).

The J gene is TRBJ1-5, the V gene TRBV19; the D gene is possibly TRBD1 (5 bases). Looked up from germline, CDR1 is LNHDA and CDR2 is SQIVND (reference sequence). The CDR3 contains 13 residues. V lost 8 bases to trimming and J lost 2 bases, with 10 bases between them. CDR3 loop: CASQGLGNQPQHF. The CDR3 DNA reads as TGTGCCAGTCAGGGTTTGGGCAATCAGCCCCAGCATTTT. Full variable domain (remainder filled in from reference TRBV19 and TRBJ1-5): DGGITQSPKYLFRKEGQNVTLSCEQNLNHDAMYWYRQDPGQGLRLIYYSQIVNDFQKGDIAEGYSVSREKKESFPLTVTSAQKNPTAFYLCASQGLGNQPQHFGDGTRLSIL.

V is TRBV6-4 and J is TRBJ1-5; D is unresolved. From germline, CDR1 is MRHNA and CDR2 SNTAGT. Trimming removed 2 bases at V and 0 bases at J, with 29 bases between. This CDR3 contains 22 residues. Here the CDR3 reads CASSDNFDIFPIRPHSNQPQHF. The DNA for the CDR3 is TGTGCCAGCAGTGACAACTTCGATATTTTCCCAATACGTCCTCATAGCAATCAGCCCCAGCATTTT.

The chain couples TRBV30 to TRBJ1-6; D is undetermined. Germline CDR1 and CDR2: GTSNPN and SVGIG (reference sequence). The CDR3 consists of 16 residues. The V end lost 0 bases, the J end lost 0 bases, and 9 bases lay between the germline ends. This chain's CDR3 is CAWSVDGSSYNSPLHF. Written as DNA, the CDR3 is TGTGCCTGGAGTGTTGACGGGAGCTCCTATAATTCACCCCTCCACTTT.

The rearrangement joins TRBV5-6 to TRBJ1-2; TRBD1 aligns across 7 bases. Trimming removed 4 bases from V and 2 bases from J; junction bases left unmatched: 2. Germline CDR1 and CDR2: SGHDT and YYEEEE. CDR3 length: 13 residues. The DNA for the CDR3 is TGTGCCAGCAGCGCGGACAGGAACTATGGCTACACCTTC. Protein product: CASSADRNYGYTF.

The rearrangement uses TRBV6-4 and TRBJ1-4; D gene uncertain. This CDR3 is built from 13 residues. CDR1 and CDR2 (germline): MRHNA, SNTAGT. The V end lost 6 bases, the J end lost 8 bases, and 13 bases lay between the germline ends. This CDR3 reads CASSPDFGEKLFF. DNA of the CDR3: TGTGCCAGCAGCCCCGACTTCGGCGAAAAACTGTTTTTT.

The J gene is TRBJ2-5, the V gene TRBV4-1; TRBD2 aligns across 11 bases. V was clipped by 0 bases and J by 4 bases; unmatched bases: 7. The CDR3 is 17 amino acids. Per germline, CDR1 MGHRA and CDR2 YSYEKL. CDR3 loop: CASSQDISGRVTETQYF. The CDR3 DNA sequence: TGCGCCAGCAGCCAAGATATTAGCGGGAGGGTCACAGAGACCCAGTACTTC.

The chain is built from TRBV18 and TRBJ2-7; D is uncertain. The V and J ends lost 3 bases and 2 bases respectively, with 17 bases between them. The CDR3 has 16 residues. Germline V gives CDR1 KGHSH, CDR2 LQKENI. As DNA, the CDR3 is TGTGCCAGCTCACCTCATCGGAGAAAGAGTACCTACGAGCAGTACTTC. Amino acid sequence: CASSPHRRKSTYEQYF.

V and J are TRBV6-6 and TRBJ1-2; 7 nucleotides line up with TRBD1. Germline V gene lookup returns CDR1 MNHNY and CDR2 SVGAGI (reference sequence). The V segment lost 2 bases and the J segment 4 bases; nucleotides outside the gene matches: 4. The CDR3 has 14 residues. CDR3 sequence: CASSYDRAPYGYTF. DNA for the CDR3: TGTGCCAGCAGTTACGACAGGGCTCCCTATGGCTACACCTTC.

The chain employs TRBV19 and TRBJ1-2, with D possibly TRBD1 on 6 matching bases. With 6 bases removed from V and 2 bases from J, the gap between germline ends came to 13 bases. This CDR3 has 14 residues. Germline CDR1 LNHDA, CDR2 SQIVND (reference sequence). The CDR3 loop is CASRGTRTNYGYTF. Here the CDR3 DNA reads TGTGCCAGTAGAGGGACAAGAACAAACTATGGCTACACCTTC. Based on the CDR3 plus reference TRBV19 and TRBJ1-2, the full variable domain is DGGITQSPKYLFRKEGQNVTLSCEQNLNHDAMYWYRQDPGQGLRLIYYSQIVNDFQKGDIAEGYSVSREKKESFPLTVTSAQKNPTAFYLCASRGTRTNYGYTFGSGTRLTVV.

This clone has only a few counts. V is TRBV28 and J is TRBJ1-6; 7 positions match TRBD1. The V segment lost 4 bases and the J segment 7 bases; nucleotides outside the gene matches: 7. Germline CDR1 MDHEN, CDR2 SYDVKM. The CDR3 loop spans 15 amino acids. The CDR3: CASSSYRGLNSPLHF. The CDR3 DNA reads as TGTGCCAGCAGTTCCTACAGGGGCCTGAATTCACCCCTCCACTTT.

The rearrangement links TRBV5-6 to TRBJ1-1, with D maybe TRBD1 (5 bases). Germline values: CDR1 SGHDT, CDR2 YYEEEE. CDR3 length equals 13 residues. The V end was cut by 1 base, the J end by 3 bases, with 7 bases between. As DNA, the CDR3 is TGTGCCAGCAGCTTGCGGGGGGACACTGAAGCTTTCTTT. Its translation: CASSLRGDTEAFF.

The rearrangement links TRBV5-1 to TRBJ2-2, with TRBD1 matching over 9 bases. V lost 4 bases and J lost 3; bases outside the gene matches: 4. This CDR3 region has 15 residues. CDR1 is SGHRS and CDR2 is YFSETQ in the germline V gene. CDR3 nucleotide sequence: TGCGCCAGCAGCGAGGGACAGGGATACACCGGGGAGCTGTTTTTT. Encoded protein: CASSEGQGYTGELFF.

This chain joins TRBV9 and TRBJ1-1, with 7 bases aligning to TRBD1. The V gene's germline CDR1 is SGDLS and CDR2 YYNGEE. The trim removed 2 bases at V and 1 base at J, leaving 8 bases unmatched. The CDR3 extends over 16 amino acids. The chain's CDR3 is CASSVGTGTENTEAFF. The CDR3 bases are TGTGCCAGCAGCGTCGGGACCGGGACAGAGAACACTGAAGCTTTCTTT. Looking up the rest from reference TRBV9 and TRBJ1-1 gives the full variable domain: DSGVTQTPKHLITATGQRVTLRCSPRSGDLSVYWYQQSLDQGLQFLIQYYNGEERAKGNILERFSAQQFPDLHSELNLSSLELGDSALYFCASSVGTGTENTEAFFGQGTRLTVV.

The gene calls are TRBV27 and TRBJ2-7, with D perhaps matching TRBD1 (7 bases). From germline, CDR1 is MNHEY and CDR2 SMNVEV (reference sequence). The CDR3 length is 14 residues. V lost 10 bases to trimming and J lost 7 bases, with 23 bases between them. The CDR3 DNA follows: TGTGCCACCGCGGCCGGAGGGGGCATTAGGGAGCAGTACTTC. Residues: CATAAGGGIREQYF.

CDR3 loop: CASSQGQITYEQYF. CDR3 sequence (DNA): TGTGCCAGCTCACAGGGACAGATTACCTACGAGCAGTACTTC. V and J are TRBV18 and TRBJ2-7; 7 bases are shared with TRBD1. The V segment lost 4 bases and the J segment 2 bases; nucleotides outside the gene matches: 5. Germline-derived CDR1 and CDR2 are KGHSH and LQKENI. The CDR3 loop spans 14 amino acids.

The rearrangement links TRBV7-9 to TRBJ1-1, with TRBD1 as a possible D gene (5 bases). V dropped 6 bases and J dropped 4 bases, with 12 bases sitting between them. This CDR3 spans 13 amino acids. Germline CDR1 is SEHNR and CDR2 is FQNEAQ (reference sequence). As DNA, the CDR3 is TGTGCCAGCAGTCGATCGGGGGTCACTGAAGCTTTCTTT. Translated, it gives CASSRSGVTEAFF.

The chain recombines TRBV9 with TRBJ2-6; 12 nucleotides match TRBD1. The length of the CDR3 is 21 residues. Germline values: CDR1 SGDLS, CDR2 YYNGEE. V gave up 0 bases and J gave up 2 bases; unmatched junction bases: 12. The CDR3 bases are TGTGCCAGCAGCGTAGTAGCGGGATACCGGGACAGGGGGCCTGGGGCCAACGTCCTGACTTTC. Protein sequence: CASSVVAGYRDRGPGANVLTF.

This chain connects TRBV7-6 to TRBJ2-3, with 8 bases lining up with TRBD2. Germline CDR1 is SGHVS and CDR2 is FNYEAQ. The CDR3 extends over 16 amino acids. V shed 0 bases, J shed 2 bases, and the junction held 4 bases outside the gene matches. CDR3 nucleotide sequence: TGTGCCAGCAGCTTAGCACTAGCGGTAGACACAGATACGCAGTATTTT. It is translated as CASSLALAVDTDTQYF.

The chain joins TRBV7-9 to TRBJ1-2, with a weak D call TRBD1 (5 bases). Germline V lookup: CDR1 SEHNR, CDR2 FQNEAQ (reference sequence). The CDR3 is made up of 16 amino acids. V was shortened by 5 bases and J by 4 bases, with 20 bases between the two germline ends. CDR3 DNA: TGTGCCAGCAGCCACGGGACTGGCTATCGGGGCTATGGCTACACCTTC. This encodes CASSHGTGYRGYGYTF.

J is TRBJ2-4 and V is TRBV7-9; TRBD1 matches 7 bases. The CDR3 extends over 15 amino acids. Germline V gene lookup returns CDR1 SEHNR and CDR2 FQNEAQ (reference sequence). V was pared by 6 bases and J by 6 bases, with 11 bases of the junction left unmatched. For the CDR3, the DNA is TGTGCCAGCAGACCAGACTGGACAGGTGGAAACATTCAGTACTTC. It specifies CASRPDWTGGNIQYF.

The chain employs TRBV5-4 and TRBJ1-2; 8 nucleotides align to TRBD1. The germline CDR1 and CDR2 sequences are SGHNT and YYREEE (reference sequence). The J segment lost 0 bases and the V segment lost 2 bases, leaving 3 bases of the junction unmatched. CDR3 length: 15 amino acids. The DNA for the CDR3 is TGTGCCAGCAGCTTAACGGACAGGGCTAACTATGGCTACACCTTC. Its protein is CASSLTDRANYGYTF.

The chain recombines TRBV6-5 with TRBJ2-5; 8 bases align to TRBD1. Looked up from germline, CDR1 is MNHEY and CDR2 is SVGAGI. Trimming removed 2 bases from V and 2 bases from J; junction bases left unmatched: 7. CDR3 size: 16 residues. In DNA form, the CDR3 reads TGTGCCAGCAGTTACGGAAGAAGGACAGGGCAAGAGACCCAGTACTTC. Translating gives CASSYGRRTGQETQYF.